This T cell receptor beta chain is drawn from a study of blood T cell repertoires in COVID-19. In the study overall: Sites across the United States, Italy and Spain contributed samples from acute and convalescent COVID-19. From T cells, B-cell-depleted T cells, or PBMCs came the material, which was cDNA or gDNA.

Original processing notes: Estimation of nucleated cell counts was performed using reference gene primer amplification. This table comes from immunoSEQ multiplex PCR, and its TCRdb copy is limited to in-frame clones, with some not included. That table gives V, J and clone size, and the DNA gave D and trimming. The sample includes some 300,000 clones, around 90% of them seen just once. Germline CDR1 SGHRS, CDR2 YFSETQ. The CDR3 has 12 residues. Trimming cost V 4 bases and J 1 base, with 5 bases left between them. This chain links TRBV5-1 with TRBJ2-5; D is ambiguous. Sequencing was performed on peripheral blood. This TCR came from a young man with active or convalescent COVID-19. Here the CDR3 DNA reads TGCGCCAGCAGCGGCGGCCAAGAGACCCAGTACTTC. Its translation is CASSGGQETQYF.